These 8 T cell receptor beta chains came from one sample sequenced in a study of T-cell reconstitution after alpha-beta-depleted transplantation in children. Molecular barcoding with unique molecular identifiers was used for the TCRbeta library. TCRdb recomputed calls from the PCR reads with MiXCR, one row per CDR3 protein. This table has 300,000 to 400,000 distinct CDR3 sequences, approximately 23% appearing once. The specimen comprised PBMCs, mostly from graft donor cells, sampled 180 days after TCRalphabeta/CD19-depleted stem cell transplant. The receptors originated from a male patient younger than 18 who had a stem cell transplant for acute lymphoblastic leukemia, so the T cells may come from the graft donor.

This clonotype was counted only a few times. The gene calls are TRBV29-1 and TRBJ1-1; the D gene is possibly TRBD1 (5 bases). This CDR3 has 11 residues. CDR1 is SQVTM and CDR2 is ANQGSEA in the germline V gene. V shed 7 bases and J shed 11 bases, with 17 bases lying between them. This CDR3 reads CSGWQGWRAFF. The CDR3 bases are TGCAGCGGATGGCAGGGTTGGAGGGCTTTCTTT.

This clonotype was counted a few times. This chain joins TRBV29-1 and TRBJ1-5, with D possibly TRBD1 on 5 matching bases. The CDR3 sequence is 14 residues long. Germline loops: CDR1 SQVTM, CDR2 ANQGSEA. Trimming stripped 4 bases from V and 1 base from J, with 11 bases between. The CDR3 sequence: CSVARGGSNQPQHF. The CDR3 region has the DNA TGCAGCGTTGCAAGGGGAGGGAGCAATCAGCCCCAGCATTTT.

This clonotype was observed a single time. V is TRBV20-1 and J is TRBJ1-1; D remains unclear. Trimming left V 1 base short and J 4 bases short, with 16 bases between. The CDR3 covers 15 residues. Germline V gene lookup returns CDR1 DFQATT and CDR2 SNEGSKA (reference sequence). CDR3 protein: CSARVEGWSRTEAFF. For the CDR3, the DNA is TGCAGTGCTAGAGTGGAGGGTTGGTCGCGCACTGAAGCTTTCTTT.

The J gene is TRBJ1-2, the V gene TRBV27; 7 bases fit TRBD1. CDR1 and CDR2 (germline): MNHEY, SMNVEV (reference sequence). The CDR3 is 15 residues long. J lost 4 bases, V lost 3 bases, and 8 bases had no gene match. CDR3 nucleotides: TGTGCCAGCAGTTTTTCCCCAGGGGGGAGCTATGGCTACACCTTC. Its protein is CASSFSPGGSYGYTF.

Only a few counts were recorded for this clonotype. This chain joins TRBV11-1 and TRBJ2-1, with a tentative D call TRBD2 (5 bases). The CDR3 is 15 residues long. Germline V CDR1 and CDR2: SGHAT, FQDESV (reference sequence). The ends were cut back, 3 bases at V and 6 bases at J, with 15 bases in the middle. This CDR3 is CASSLMTGRVNEQFF. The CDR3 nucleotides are TGTGCCAGCAGCTTGATGACGGGAAGAGTCAATGAGCAGTTCTTC. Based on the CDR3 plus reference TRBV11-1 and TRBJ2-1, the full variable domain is EAEVAQSPRYKITEKSQAVAFWCDPISGHATLYWYRQILGQGPELLVQFQDESVVDDSQLPKDRFSAERLKGVDSTLKIQPAELGDSAMYLCASSLMTGRVNEQFFGPGTRLTVL.

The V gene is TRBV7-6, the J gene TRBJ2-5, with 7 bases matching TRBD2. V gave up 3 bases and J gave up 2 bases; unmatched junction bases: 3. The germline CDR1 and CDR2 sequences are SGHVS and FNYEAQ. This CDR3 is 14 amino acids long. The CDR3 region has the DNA TGTGCCAGCAGCTTGGGAGGGTGGCAAGAGACCCAGTACTTC. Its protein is CASSLGGWQETQYF.

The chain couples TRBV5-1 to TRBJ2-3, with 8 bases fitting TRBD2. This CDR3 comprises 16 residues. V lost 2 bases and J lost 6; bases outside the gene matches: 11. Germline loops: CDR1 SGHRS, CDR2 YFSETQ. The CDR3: CASSFGLAELKDTQYF. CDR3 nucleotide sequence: TGCGCCAGCAGCTTCGGACTAGCCGAACTAAAGGATACGCAGTATTTT.

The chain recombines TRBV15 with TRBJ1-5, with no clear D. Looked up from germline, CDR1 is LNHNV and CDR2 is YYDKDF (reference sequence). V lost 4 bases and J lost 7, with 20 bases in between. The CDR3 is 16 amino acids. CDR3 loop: CATSTSHSVSTQPQHF. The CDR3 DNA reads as TGTGCCACCAGCACGAGTCATTCCGTTTCCACCCAGCCCCAGCATTTT.